Below are 20 T cell receptor beta chains sequenced from a single sample in a study of blood T cell repertoires in COVID-19. TCRdb keeps only in-frame clones here, not all; method: immunoSEQ multiplex PCR. The profile shows tens of thousands of clones, around nine tenths of them singletons. The sequencing input was peripheral blood. Every receptor here comes from a human donor in a cohort sampled during active COVID-19.

This chain links TRBV19 with TRBJ2-6; TRBD1 aligns across 7 bases. The V gene's germline CDR1 is LNHDA and CDR2 SQIVND (reference sequence). The CDR3 loop spans 17 amino acids. The V and J ends lost 5 bases and 2 bases, in that order; junction bases with no gene match: 9. CDR3 nucleotide sequence: TGTGCCAGTAGTCTTCCTCCTCAGGGGGCTGGGGCCAACGTCCTGACTTTC. Translation gives CASSLPPQGAGANVLTF. Variable domain in full (rest from reference TRBV19 and TRBJ2-6): DGGITQSPKYLFRKEGQNVTLSCEQNLNHDAMYWYRQDPGQGLRLIYYSQIVNDFQKGDIAEGYSVSREKKESFPLTVTSAQKNPTAFYLCASSLPPQGAGANVLTFGAGSRLTVL.

For the CDR3, the DNA is TGTGCCAGCCTCGCCGGGACTAACACTGAAGCTTTCTTT. It specifies CASLAGTNTEAFF. The chain uses TRBV18 and TRBJ1-1, with a tentative D call TRBD1 (5 bases). CDR3 length: 13 amino acids. V was pared by 8 bases and J by 2 bases, with 12 bases between. Per germline, CDR1 KGHSH and CDR2 LQKENI.

The chain uses TRBV5-1 and TRBJ1-2, with 9 bases that match TRBD1. The trim removed 3 bases at V and 5 bases at J, leaving 5 bases unmatched. The CDR3 sequence is 14 residues long. Germline loops: CDR1 SGHRS, CDR2 YFSETQ. This chain's CDR3 is CASSSDRGVYGYTF. CDR3 nucleotide sequence: TGCGCCAGCAGCTCGGACAGGGGTGTATATGGCTACACCTTC.

The rearrangement joins TRBV7-8 to TRBJ2-7, with a weak D call TRBD1 (6 bases). V was trimmed by 1 base and J by 0 bases, leaving 10 bases between them. The CDR3 contains 15 residues. Germline V gene data show CDR1 as SGHVS and CDR2 as FQNEAQ. CDR3 loop: CASSLGQVPSYEQYF. CDR3 bases: TGTGCCAGCAGCTTAGGACAGGTTCCCTCCTACGAGCAGTACTTC.

In DNA, the CDR3 is TGTGCCAGCTCACCGGGACAGGGGAATTCACCCCTCCACTTT. It codes for CASSPGQGNSPLHF. The J gene is TRBJ1-6, the V gene TRBV18; TRBD1 agrees at 10 bases. V lost 3 bases and J lost 7; bases outside the gene matches: 0. The germline CDR1 and CDR2 sequences are KGHSH and LQKENI. This CDR3 is built from 14 residues.

This chain uses TRBV2 with TRBJ2-7, with 10 positions matching TRBD1. The length of the CDR3 is 14 residues. The ends lost 5 bases at V and 3 bases at J; junction bases unmatched: 4. Germline V gene sequence: CDR1 SNHLY, CDR2 FYNNEI. Here the CDR3 DNA reads TGTGCCAGCAGTTCCGGGACAGGGGTCTACGAGCAGTACTTC. It translates to CASSSGTGVYEQYF.

This clone appeared a few times. The V gene is TRBV10-1, the J gene TRBJ1-2; D is unresolved. This CDR3 has 13 amino acids. V gave up 3 bases and J gave up 6 bases, with 11 bases separating them. Germline CDR1 and CDR2: WNHNN and SYGVQD (reference sequence). The CDR3 loop is CASSERTSHGYTF. CDR3 nucleotide sequence: TGCGCCAGCAGTGAAAGGACTTCTCATGGCTACACCTTC.

The CDR3 DNA reads TGTGCCAGCAGCTTGCGCGCCCCAGGCAACTATGGCTACACCTTC. Translating it yields CASSLRAPGNYGYTF. The chain links TRBV11-2 to TRBJ1-2; the D is unclear. In germline, CDR1 is SGHAT, CDR2 FQNNGV. This CDR3 spans 15 amino acids. V was trimmed by 3 bases and J by 2 bases, leaving 13 bases between them. Drawing the rest from reference TRBV11-2 and TRBJ1-2, the complete variable domain is EAGVAQSPRYKIIEKRQSVAFWCNPISGHATLYWYQQILGQGPKLLIQFQNNGVVDDSQLPKDRFSAERLKGVDSTLKIQPAKLEDSAVYLCASSLRAPGNYGYTFGSGTRLTVV.

This chain joins TRBV7-2 and TRBJ2-2, with 15 bases aligning to TRBD2. J gave up 2 bases and V 5 bases, and 9 bases lay outside the gene matches. Germline CDR1 and CDR2: SGHTA and FQGNSA. This CDR3 contains 19 residues. CDR3 sequence (DNA): TGTGCCAGCAGCCAAGGGACTAGCGGGGGGATGGGAAACACCGGGGAGCTGTTTTTT. Protein: CASSQGTSGGMGNTGELFF. The variable domain in full, completed from reference TRBV7-2 and TRBJ2-2, reads GAGVSQSPSNKVTEKGKDVELRCDPISGHTALYWYRQSLGQGLEFLIYFQGNSAPDKSGLPSDRFSAERTGGSVSTLTIQRTQQEDSAVYLCASSQGTSGGMGNTGELFFGEGSRLTVL.

V usage is TRBV6-5 and J usage is TRBJ2-7, with a tentative D call TRBD2 (5 bases). The CDR3 loop spans 12 amino acids. Germline CDR1 reads MNHEY; CDR2 reads SVGAGI. V lost 10 bases and J lost 7, with 17 bases in between. The CDR3 bases are TGTGCCACGCACCTATCCTCGGGGGAGCAGTACTTC. Amino acid sequence: CATHLSSGEQYF.

The rearrangement uses TRBV10-2 and TRBJ1-4, with D hard to call. Trimming stripped 4 bases from V and 3 bases from J, with 6 bases between. CDR3 length: 13 amino acids. Looked up from germline, CDR1 is WSHSY and CDR2 is SAAADI. The CDR3: CASSARSNEKLFF. CDR3 sequence (DNA): TGCGCCAGCAGTGCTAGATCTAATGAAAAACTGTTTTTT.

The V gene is TRBV15, the J gene TRBJ2-1; 7 nucleotides align to TRBD2. CDR3 length equals 14 residues. Losses at the gene ends were 5 bases for V and 7 bases for J; bases not matched to a gene: 8. CDR1 LNHNV and CDR2 YYDKDF come from the germline V gene (reference sequence). The CDR3 nucleotides read TGTGCCACCAGCCCGGAGGGCGGGAGAAATGAGCAGTTCTTC. Translation: CATSPEGGRNEQFF.

V is TRBV27 and J is TRBJ2-7, with TRBD1 identical over 7 bases. Germline loops: CDR1 MNHEY, CDR2 SMNVEV (reference sequence). Trimming removed 4 bases from V and 7 bases from J; junction bases left unmatched: 10. The CDR3 spans 14 residues. CDR3 residues: CASSYTGVLGEQYF. In nucleotides, the CDR3 is TGTGCCAGCAGTTATACAGGGGTTCTTGGGGAGCAGTACTTC.

The CDR3 region is CASSLGSTYEQYF. DNA of the CDR3: TGTGCCAGCAGCTTAGGCAGTACCTACGAGCAGTACTTC. This sequence joins TRBV7-9 and TRBJ2-7; D unclear. Germline V gene sequence: CDR1 SEHNR, CDR2 FQNEAQ (reference sequence). CDR3 size: 13 residues. V was shortened by 1 base and J by 2 bases, with 6 bases between the two germline ends. Full variable domain (rest looked up from reference TRBV7-9 and TRBJ2-7): DTGVSQNPRHKITKRGQNVTFRCDPISEHNRLYWYRQTLGQGPEFLTYFQNEAQLEKSRLLSDRFSAERPKGSFSTLEIQRTEQGDSAMYLCASSLGSTYEQYFGPGTRLTVT.

The chain combines TRBV6-6 with TRBJ1-1, with D perhaps TRBD1 (6 bases). There are 13 residues in the CDR3. CDR1 is MNHNY, CDR2 SVGAGI, per germline (reference sequence). V shed 7 bases and J shed 5 bases, with 14 bases lying between them. The CDR3 reads CASTLQGITEAFF. Written as DNA, the CDR3 is TGTGCCAGCACTTTACAGGGAATTACTGAAGCTTTCTTT.

The chain carries TRBV2 and TRBJ2-5; D perhaps matches TRBD2 (5 bases). CDR1 and CDR2 (germline): SNHLY, FYNNEI. The V and J ends lost 6 bases and 2 bases respectively, with 10 bases between them. The CDR3 loop spans 13 amino acids. The CDR3 DNA reads TGTGCCAGCAGCCGGGGTCTACAAGAGACCCAGTACTTC. Protein: CASSRGLQETQYF.

The chain carries TRBV2 and TRBJ1-4; the match to TRBD1 covers 8 bases. The CDR3 contains 16 residues. Germline V lookup: CDR1 SNHLY, CDR2 FYNNEI. V was clipped by 6 bases and J by 0 bases; unmatched bases: 6. The CDR3 loop is CASRRGTGSTNEKLFF. In DNA form, the CDR3 reads TGTGCCAGCAGGAGAGGGACAGGTTCAACTAATGAAAAACTGTTTTTT. Full variable domain (remainder filled in from reference TRBV2 and TRBJ1-4): EPEVTQTPSHQVTQMGQEVILRCVPISNHLYFYWYRQILGQKVEFLVSFYNNEISEKSEIFDDQFSVERPDGSNFTLKIRSTKLEDSAMYFCASRRGTGSTNEKLFFGSGTQLSVL.

Turning to this clone: Other DNA variants within this sample encode the same CDR3. This rearrangement joins TRBV5-1 to TRBJ1-3, with D unresolved. Trimming stripped 0 bases from V and 0 bases from J, with 7 bases between. The CDR3 sequence is 15 residues long. Germline CDR1 reads SGHRS; CDR2 reads YFSETQ. CDR3 DNA sequence: TGCGCCAGCAGCTTGGATCGAGACTCTGGAAACACCATATATTTT. This translates into CASSLDRDSGNTIYF.

The chain recombines TRBV28 with TRBJ2-1; 8 nucleotides agree with TRBD2. V gave up 3 bases and J gave up 3 bases; unmatched junction bases: 13. This CDR3 contains 18 residues. The V gene's germline CDR1 is MDHEN and CDR2 SYDVKM. CDR3 nucleotide sequence: TGTGCCAGCAGTTTGCCCCCGCAGACTAGCGCCAACTACAATGAGCAGTTCTTC. This encodes CASSLPPQTSANYNEQFF.

The chain joins TRBV3-1 (or the pseudogene TRBV3-2) to TRBJ1-1, with 7 bases fitting TRBD1. The length of the CDR3 is 13 residues. J was trimmed by 9 bases and V by 4 bases; bases with no gene match: 8. The germline V gene encodes CDR1 LGHDT and CDR2 YNNKEL (reference sequence). The CDR3 nucleotides read TGTGCCAGCAGCCCCCAAGGACAGGTAAAAGCTTTCTTT. This translates into CASSPQGQVKAFF.